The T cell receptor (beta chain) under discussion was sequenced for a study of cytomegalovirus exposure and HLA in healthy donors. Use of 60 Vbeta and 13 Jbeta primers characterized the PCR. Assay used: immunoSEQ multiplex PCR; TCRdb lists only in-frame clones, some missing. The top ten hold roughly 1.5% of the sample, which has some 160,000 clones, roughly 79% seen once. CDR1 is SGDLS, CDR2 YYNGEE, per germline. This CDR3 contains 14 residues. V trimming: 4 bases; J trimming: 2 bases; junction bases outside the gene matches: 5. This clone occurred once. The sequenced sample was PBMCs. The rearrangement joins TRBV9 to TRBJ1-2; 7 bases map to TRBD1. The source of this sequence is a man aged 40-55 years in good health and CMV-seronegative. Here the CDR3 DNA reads TGTGCCAGCAGCACGGGACAGAGGAACTATGGCTACACCTTC. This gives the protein CASSTGQRNYGYTF.